This T cell receptor (beta chain) was sequenced during a study of pediatric ulcerative colitis (dated by TCRdb to about 2019). Study-level background: More than 5 ulcerative colitis patients had pancolitis and two had left-sided colitis, with histology consistent with ulcerative colitis in all. By Pediatric Ulcerative Colitis Activity Index, a couple of patients had mild disease, several had moderate disease and three had acute severe colitis. Nine or ten newly diagnosed, treatment-naive pediatric ulcerative colitis patients and a handful of non-IBD control children each provided paired blood and rectal samples. Overall study outcomes, separate from this receptor: Compared with controls, ulcerative colitis patients showed significantly higher autologous blood-rectal clonal overlap, a finding that suggests increased T cell trafficking to inflamed tissue. A couple of rectal CDR3 clonotypes were detected in all ulcerative colitis patients and were not detected in any of the controls. Because repertoires were derived from total lymphocyte DNA, patterns in rare subsets such as regulatory T cells may not have been reflected. For technical reasons, blood samples from a couple of patients gave substantially fewer templates, and these samples were excluded from the blood-rectal overlap analysis. The healthy control group was small, with only four individuals. Blood-derived T cells may have been included in rectal pinch biopsies, especially in patients with overt colitis. Features of the rectal repertoire distinguished controls, mild-moderate colitis patients and acute severe colitis patients, and in acute severe colitis, rectal diversity was reduced because of clonal expansions.

During colonoscopy, one to two pinch biopsies were obtained from the rectum for research. Before the diagnostic colonoscopy, none of the ulcerative colitis patients had been given immunosuppressive medication. Before DNA was isolated, the rectal biopsies underwent proteinase K digestion. The Wizard kit (Promega) was used to extract genomic DNA from both blood and intestinal samples. With respect to this clone: No cognate antigen has been identified for it. Base qualities are not provided; no much larger clone lies one nucleotide away.

Using the immunoSEQ TRB Survey service, rearranged CDR3 beta regions were amplified from genomic DNA with multiplex V and J primers. To keep sequencing depth equal across samples, survey-level depth of up to 500,000 reads per sample was applied. Libraries were purified, pooled and sequenced on Illumina technology. In the source study's methods: Productive clonality, sample overlap, pairwise scatters, CDR3 beta length, V/D/J gene usage and productiveness were assessed with immunoSEQ online tools. Calculated diversity was defined as the number of unique rearrangements divided by total templates times 100, and Shannon and Simpson indices were additionally computed. Principal component analysis used the R prcomp function and ggbiplot package on Z-score normalized data. Morisita's index was used to measure clonal overlap between blood and rectum within each subject. In its TCRdb copy, this immuneACCESS table keeps in-frame sequences only and misses some clones. Where compared with another copy, unresolved V genes explain less than half of these, and the others have no known cause. V, J and clone size were drawn from that table, and D and trimming were deduced from the DNA. Counted in this sample were 36,000 or so clones; around 73% of them appeared once. In total, the top ten clones hold 0.65% to 0.75% of the sample.

There are 13 amino acids in the CDR3, from cysteine to phenylalanine inclusive. CDR3 DNA only is kept here, 39 bases in frame from base 1. The germline V gene specifies MNHNS as CDR1 and SASEGT as CDR2. Trimming accounts for 8 bases at V and 5 bases at J, while the number of junction bases matched to no gene is 6. This sequence originates from a boy between 10 and 17 years old with moderate ulcerative colitis. The rearrangement joined TRBV6-1 to TRBJ2-3, with 8 central nucleotides matching TRBD2. The sample was gut tissue. The DNA sequence is TGTGCCAGCGCTGGACTAGCTGGAGATACGCAGTATTTT. It is translated as CASAGLAGDTQYF.